This T cell receptor (beta chain) is from a study of patients and donors after allogeneic stem cell transplantation. This clonotype showed up just a few times. Each CDR3 protein is one row after TCRdb ran MiXCR on the RT-PCR reads. Among about a million distinct CDR3 sequences listed, approximately 18% were seen once. Sequencing was carried out using blood, either unsorted or a sorted T cell fraction (not recorded which). The origin of this receptor is a human donor who was either an allogeneic HSCT recipient or a stem cell or donor lymphocyte infusion donor (not recorded which). It is not recorded whose cells these are; they may come from a transplant donor.

The CDR3 DNA is TGTGCCAGCAGCTCCGTTGAAAAGCGGGCTTTCTTT. Its protein product is CASSSVEKRAFF. This sequence joins TRBV7-9 and TRBJ1-1; no firm D call. Trimming pared 4 bases from V and 11 bases from J, leaving 14 bases between. The CDR3 has 12 residues. Germline-derived CDR1 and CDR2 are SEHNR and FQNEAQ (reference sequence).